This T cell receptor (beta chain) was sequenced for a study of blood T cell repertoires in COVID-19. Study summary: There were acute and convalescent COVID-19 samples, and they came from the United States, Italy and Spain. From T cells, B-cell-depleted T cells, or PBMCs came the material, which was cDNA or gDNA.

The CDR3 runs 12 residues. Trimming left V 3 bases short and J 7 bases short, with 10 bases between. Germline V gene lookup returns CDR1 SGHRS and CDR2 YFSETQ. Method: immunoSEQ multiplex PCR; TCRdb's copy keeps in-frame clones and lacks some. The sample yields 200,000 to 250,000 clones, 86% seen once. This clonotype originated in a man aged 80 or over with acute or convalescent COVID-19. This sequence joins TRBV5-1 and TRBJ1-1; D call uncertain. Material for sequencing was peripheral blood. In nucleotides, the CDR3 is TGCGCCAGCAGCTCGGGGATGAGTGAAGCTTTCTTT. Its protein is CASSSGMSEAFF.